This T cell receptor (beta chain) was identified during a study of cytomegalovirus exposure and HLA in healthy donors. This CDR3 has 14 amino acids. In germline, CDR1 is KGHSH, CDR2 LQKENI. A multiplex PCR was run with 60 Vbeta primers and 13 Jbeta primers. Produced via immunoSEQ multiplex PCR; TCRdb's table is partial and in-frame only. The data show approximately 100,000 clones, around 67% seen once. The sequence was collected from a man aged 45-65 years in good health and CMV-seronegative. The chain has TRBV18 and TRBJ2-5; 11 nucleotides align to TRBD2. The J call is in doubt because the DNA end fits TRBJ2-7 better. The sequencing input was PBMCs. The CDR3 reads CASSPGLADHEQYF. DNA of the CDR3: TGTGCCAGCTCACCGGGACTAGCGGACCACGAGCAGTACTTC.